This T cell receptor (beta chain) was obtained from a study of cytomegalovirus exposure and HLA in healthy donors. Study details: The 666 first-cohort repertoires shared a platform with the 120 or so validation repertoires, as reported in a later analysis.

Study-wide points: The dataset shows that most TCR sequences were rare, while some public TCRs occurred in many donors. Cytomegalovirus association was assigned to more than 150 TCR beta chains.

Concerning this clone: Its antigen is still unknown.

The repertoire was sequenced with immunoSEQ multiplex PCR; TCRdb's copy has only in-frame clones and lacks some. The top ten clones hold around 7.2% of a sample with some 180,000 clones, roughly nine tenths of them seen once. The sequence was obtained from a man between 25 and 39 years old in good health and CMV-seropositive. Material for sequencing was PBMCs.

The CDR3 coding sequence is TGTGCCAGCACCTGGGAAGGTTCTAACTATGGCTACACCTTC. Translating it yields CASTWEGSNYGYTF. V and J are TRBV6-6 and TRBJ1-2; the D is unclear. The germline CDR1 and CDR2 sequences are MNHNY and SVGAGI (reference sequence). The CDR3 is 14 residues long. Trimming pared 7 bases from V and 0 bases from J, leaving 12 bases between.